This TCR beta chain was identified during a study of Ad26.COV2.S vaccination and SARS-CoV-2 variants. The repertoire was sequenced with immunoSEQ multiplex PCR; TCRdb's copy has only in-frame clones and lacks some. The table records about 400,000 clones, about nine tenths of them present only once. Sample treatment: about 20 received Ad26.COV2.S at low or high dose, single or two shots; several received placebo; per-sample allocation not given. Day 63 after the first vaccine or placebo injection was the time point for sampling. The starting material was peripheral blood, obtained in a trial of Ad26.COV2.S vaccine versus placebo. This TCR was recovered from a person between 18 and 65 years old who received the Ad26.COV2.S COVID-19 vaccine or a placebo.

This chain's CDR3 is CASSLGGGGTLTGELFF. The CDR3 DNA follows: TGTGCCAGCAGCTTAGGCGGCGGGGGGACCCTTACCGGGGAGCTGTTTTTT. The chain employs TRBV13 and TRBJ2-2, with TRBD2 matching over 8 bases. V lost 0 bases, J lost 5 bases, and 8 bases stayed unmatched. The CDR3 covers 17 residues. Per the germline V gene, CDR1 is PRHDT and CDR2 is FYEKMQ (reference sequence).